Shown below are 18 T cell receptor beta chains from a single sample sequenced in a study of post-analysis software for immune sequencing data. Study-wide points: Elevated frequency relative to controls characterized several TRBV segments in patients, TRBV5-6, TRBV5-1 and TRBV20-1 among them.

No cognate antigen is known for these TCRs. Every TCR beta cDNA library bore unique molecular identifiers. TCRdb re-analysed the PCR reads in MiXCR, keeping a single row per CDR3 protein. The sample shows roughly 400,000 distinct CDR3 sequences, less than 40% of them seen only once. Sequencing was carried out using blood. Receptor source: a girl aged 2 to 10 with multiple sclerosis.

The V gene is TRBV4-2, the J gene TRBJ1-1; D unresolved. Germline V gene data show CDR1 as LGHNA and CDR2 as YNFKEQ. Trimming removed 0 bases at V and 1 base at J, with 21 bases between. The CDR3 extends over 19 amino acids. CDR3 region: CASSQDFPGIYLSNTEAFF. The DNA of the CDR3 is TGTGCCAGCAGCCAAGATTTCCCAGGCATTTACCTCTCGAACACTGAAGCTTTCTTT.

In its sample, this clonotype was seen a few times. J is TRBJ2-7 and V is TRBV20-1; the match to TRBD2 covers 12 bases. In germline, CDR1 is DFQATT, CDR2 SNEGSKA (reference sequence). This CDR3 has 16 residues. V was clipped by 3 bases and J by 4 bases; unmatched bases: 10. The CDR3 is CSARDLLAGGSYEQYF. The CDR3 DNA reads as TGCAGTGCTAGGGACCTACTAGCGGGAGGTTCGTACGAGCAGTACTTC.

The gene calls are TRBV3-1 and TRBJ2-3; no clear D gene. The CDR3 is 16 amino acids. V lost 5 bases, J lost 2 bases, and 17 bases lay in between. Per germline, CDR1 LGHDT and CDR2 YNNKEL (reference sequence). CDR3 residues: CASSYRRRTPTDTQYF. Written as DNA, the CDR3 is TGTGCCAGCAGCTACCGGCGAAGGACGCCCACAGATACGCAGTATTTT.

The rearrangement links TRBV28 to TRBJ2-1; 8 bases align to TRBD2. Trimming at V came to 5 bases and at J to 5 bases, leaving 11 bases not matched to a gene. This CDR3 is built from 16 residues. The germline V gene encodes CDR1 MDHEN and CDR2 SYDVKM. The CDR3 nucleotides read TGTGCCAGCAGTGACATAGCGGGATACCTACACAATGAGCAGTTCTTC. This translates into CASSDIAGYLHNEQFF.

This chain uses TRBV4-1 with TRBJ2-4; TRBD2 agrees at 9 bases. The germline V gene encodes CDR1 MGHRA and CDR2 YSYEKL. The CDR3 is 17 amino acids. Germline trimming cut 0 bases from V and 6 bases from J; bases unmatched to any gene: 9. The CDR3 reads CASSQDRGGGGANIQYF. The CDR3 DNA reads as TGCGCCAGCAGCCAAGACAGAGGGGGCGGGGGGGCAAACATTCAGTACTTC.

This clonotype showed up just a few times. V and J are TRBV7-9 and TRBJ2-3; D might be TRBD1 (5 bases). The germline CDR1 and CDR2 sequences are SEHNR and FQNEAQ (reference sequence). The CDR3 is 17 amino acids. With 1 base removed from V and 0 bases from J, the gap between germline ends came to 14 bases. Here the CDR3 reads CASSLEGLASSTDTQYF. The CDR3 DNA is TGTGCCAGCAGCTTAGAGGGGCTGGCATCTAGCACAGATACGCAGTATTTT.

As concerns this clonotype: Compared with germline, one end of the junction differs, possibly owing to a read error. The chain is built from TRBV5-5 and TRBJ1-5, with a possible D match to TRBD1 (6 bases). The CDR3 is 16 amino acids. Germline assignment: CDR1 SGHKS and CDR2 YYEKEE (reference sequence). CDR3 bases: TGTGCCAGCAGCATTATGACAGGACGTAGCAATCAGCCCCGGCATTTT. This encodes CASSIMTGRSNQPRHF. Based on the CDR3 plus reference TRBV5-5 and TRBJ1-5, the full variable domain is DAGVTQSPTHLIKTRGQQVTLRCSPISGHKSVSWYQQVLGQGPQFIFQYYEKEERGRGNFPDRFSARQFPNYSSELNVNALLLGDSALYLCASSIMTGRSNQPRHFGDGTRLSIL.

CDR3 bases: TGTGCCAGCAGCTTGGAGTGGGAGGGGAAGCAGTTCTTC. It is translated as CASSLEWEGKQFF. This chain joins TRBV5-5 and TRBJ2-1, with TRBD2 identical over 7 bases. The CDR3 is 13 residues long. In germline, CDR1 is SGHKS, CDR2 YYEKEE (reference sequence). V lost 0 bases, J lost 11 bases, and 5 bases stayed unmatched.

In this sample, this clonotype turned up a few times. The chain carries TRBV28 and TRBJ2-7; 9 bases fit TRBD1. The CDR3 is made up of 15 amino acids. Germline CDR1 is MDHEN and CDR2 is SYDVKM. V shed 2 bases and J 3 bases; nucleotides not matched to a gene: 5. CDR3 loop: CASSLPGTGNYEQYF. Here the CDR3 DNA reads TGTGCCAGCAGTTTACCGGGGACAGGGAACTACGAGCAGTACTTC.

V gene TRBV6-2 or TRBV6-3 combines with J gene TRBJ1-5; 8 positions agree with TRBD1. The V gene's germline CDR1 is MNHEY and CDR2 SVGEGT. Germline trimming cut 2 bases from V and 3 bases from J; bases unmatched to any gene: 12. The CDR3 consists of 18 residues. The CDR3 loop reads CASSYRTPQGAVNQPQHF. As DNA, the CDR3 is TGTGCCAGCAGTTACCGGACACCTCAGGGGGCGGTCAATCAGCCCCAGCATTTT.

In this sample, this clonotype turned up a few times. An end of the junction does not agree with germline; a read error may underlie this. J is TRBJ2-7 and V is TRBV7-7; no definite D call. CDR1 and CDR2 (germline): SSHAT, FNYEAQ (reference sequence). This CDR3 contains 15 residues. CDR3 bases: TGTGCTAGCAGCTTACTCTCGGAGAGCTCCTACGAGCAGTACTTC. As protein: CASSLLSESSYEQYF.

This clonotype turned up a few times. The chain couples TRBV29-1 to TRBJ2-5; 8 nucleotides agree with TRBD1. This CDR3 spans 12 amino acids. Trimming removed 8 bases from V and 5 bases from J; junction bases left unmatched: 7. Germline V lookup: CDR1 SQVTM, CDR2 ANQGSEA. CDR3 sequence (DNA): TGCAGCACATCCACAGGGGGGGAGACCCAGTACTTC. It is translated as CSTSTGGETQYF. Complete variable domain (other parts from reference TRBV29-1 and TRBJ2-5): SAVISQKPSRDICQRGTSLTIQCQVDSQVTMMFWYRQQPGQSLTLIATANQGSEATYESGFVIDKFPISRPNLTFSTLTVSNMSPEDSSIYLCSTSTGGETQYFGPGTRLLVL.

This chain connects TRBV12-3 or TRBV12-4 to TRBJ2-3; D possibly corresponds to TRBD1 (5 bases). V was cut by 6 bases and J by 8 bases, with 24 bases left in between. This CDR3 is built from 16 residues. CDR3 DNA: TGTGCCAGCAGCCCCTGGACAACTACTATTGAAAGTACGCAGTATTTT. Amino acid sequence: CASSPWTTTIESTQYF.

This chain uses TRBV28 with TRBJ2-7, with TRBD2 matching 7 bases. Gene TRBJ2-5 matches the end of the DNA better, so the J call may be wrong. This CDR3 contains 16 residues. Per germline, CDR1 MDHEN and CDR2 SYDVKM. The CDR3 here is CASSPSGLVGGQTQYF. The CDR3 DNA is TGTGCCAGCAGCCCCTCTGGACTAGTGGGCGGGCAGACCCAGTACTTC.

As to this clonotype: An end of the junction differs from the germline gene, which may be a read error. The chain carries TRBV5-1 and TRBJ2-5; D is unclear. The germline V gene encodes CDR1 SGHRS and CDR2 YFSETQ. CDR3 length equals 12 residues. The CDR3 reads CASRTDQETRYF. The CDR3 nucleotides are TGCGCCAGCAGGACGGACCAAGAGACCCGGTACTTC.

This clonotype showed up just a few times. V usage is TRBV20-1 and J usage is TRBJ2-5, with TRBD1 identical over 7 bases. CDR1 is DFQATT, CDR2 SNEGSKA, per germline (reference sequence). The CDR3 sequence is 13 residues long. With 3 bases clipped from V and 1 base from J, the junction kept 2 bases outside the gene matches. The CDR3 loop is CSARGQFQETQYF. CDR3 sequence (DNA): TGCAGTGCTAGGGGACAGTTCCAAGAGACCCAGTACTTC.

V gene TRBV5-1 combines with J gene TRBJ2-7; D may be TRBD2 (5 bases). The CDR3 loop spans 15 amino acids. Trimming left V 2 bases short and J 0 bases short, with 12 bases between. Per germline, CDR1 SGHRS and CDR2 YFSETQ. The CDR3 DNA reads TGCGCCAGCAGCTTCTCAGAGGGATACTCCTACGAGCAGTACTTC. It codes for CASSFSEGYSYEQYF.

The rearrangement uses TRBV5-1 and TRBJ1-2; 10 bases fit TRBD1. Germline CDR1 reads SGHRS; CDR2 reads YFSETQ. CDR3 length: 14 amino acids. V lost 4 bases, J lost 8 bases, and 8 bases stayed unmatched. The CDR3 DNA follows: TGCGCCAGCAGCCCAACCGGGACAGGGGACGGCTACACCTTC. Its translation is CASSPTGTGDGYTF.